Here is one T cell receptor beta chain with its context. Trimming cost V 5 bases and J 7 bases; bases outside gene matches: 12. This CDR3 has 17 residues. Germline V gene data show CDR1 as SGHTA and CDR2 as FQGNSA. The sample originates from a study of blood T cell repertoires in COVID-19. On the study more broadly: Donors in the United States, Italy and Spain gave samples during acute or convalescent COVID-19. The cDNA or gDNA used as material had been derived from T cells, B-cell-depleted T cells, or PBMCs.

In the authors' methods: Estimates of nucleated cell counts were drawn from the amplification of reference gene primers. Data came from immunoSEQ multiplex PCR; TCRdb stores just in-frame clones and leaves some out. The V and J calls and clone size come from that table; D and trimming were worked out from the DNA. The top ten hold about 9.4% of the sample, which has 150,000 to 200,000 clones, approximately 86% seen once. The sequence came from a woman at least 80 years old with acute or convalescent COVID-19. Sequencing was done on a sample of peripheral blood. The V gene is TRBV7-2, the J gene TRBJ1-6; the match to TRBD1 covers 9 bases. CDR3 protein: CASSGRDRVFSNSPLHF. As DNA, the CDR3 is TGTGCCAGCAGCGGGCGGGACAGGGTTTTTAGCAATTCACCCCTCCACTTT.